Listed below are T cell receptor beta chains from one sample, sequenced in a study of Ad26.COV2.S vaccination and SARS-CoV-2 variants. The method was immunoSEQ multiplex PCR; TCRdb's version includes in-frame clones alone and lacks a portion of them. The profile covers some 190,000 clones, with roughly 87% appearing a single time and about 5.5% taken by the ten largest. Sample: peripheral blood, taken after recovery from COVID-19. These receptors were obtained from a human donor who had recovered from COVID-19. Each CDR3 is given with its conserved first and last residue. The D gene is left open where the match is weak. Rows give clone size only sometimes, using once, few, many, or a class for an expanded clone.

V gene: TRBV6-6; D gene: -; J gene: TRBJ1-2; clone size: -; CDR3 protein: CASSGSYGYTF; CDR3 DNA: TGTGCCAGCTCTGGGTCTTATGGCTACACCTTC
V gene: TRBV18; D gene: -; J gene: TRBJ1-3; clone size: -; CDR3 protein: CASSPIPWNTIYF; CDR3 DNA: TGTGCCAGCTCACCGATCCCCTGGAACACCATATATTTT
V gene: TRBV9; D gene: TRBD2; J gene: TRBJ2-1; clone size: -; CDR3 protein: CASSGIEAGSYNEQFF; CDR3 DNA: TGTGCCAGCAGCGGTATCGAAGCGGGATCCTACAATGAGCAGTTCTTC
V gene: TRBV10-3; D gene: TRBD1; J gene: TRBJ1-2; clone size: -; CDR3 protein: CAISETDRGSNYGYTF; CDR3 DNA: TGTGCCATCAGTGAGACGGACAGGGGAAGCAACTATGGCTACACCTTC
V gene: TRBV12-3/TRBV12-4; D gene: TRBD1; J gene: TRBJ1-1; clone size: -; CDR3 protein: CASRLQGGTEAFF; CDR3 DNA: TGTGCCAGCAGGTTACAGGGGGGCACTGAAGCTTTCTTT
V gene: TRBV19; D gene: -; J gene: TRBJ1-5; clone size: -; CDR3 protein: CASSITYNQPQHF; CDR3 DNA: TGTGCCAGTAGTATCACCTACAATCAGCCCCAGCATTTT
V gene: TRBV7-9; D gene: -; J gene: TRBJ2-7; clone size: once; CDR3 protein: CASSLNYEQYF; CDR3 DNA: TGTGCCAGCAGCTTGAATTACGAGCAGTACTTC
V gene: TRBV5-4; D gene: -; J gene: TRBJ1-2; clone size: -; CDR3 protein: CASSLRTGRHPNYGYTF; CDR3 DNA: TGTGCCAGCAGCTTAAGAACTGGAAGGCACCCAAACTATGGCTACACCTTC
V gene: TRBV19; D gene: -; J gene: TRBJ2-2; clone size: -; CDR3 protein: CASTLTGGHSNTGELFF; CDR3 DNA: TGTGCCAGTACTCTAACCGGGGGGCATTCGAACACCGGGGAGCTGTTTTTT
V gene: TRBV5-8; D gene: -; J gene: TRBJ2-1; clone size: few; CDR3 protein: CASSLGTLTYNEQFF; CDR3 DNA: TGTGCCAGCAGCTTGGGGACTCTCACCTACAATGAGCAGTTCTTC
V gene: TRBV9; D gene: -; J gene: TRBJ2-3; clone size: -; CDR3 protein: CASSVDGGDVQYF; CDR3 DNA: TGTGCCAGCAGCGTAGACGGGGGAGACGTACAGTATTTT
V gene: TRBV6-2/TRBV6-3; D gene: -; J gene: TRBJ1-4; clone size: -; CDR3 protein: CASSRRVGVTNEKLFF; CDR3 DNA: TGTGCCAGCAGCCGCAGGGTAGGAGTAACTAATGAAAAACTGTTTTTT
V gene: TRBV14; D gene: -; J gene: TRBJ2-2; clone size: once; CDR3 protein: CASSQTFRGRRTGELFF; CDR3 DNA: TGTGCCAGCAGCCAAACCTTCAGGGGGAGGAGGACCGGGGAGCTGTTTTTT
V gene: TRBV10-3; D gene: -; J gene: TRBJ2-2; clone size: -; CDR3 protein: CAISVAQNTGELFF; CDR3 DNA: TGTGCCATCAGTGTAGCGCAAAACACCGGGGAGCTGTTTTTT
V gene: TRBV5-1; D gene: TRBD2; J gene: TRBJ2-7; clone size: -; CDR3 protein: CASSQPTSGGTAYEQYF; CDR3 DNA: TGCGCCAGCAGTCAACCAACTAGCGGGGGGACCGCCTACGAGCAGTACTTC
V gene: TRBV9; D gene: -; J gene: TRBJ1-2; clone size: -; CDR3 protein: CASSPSPANYGYTF; CDR3 DNA: TGTGCCAGCAGCCCCTCACCCGCTAACTATGGCTACACCTTC
V gene: TRBV5-6; D gene: -; J gene: TRBJ2-7; clone size: few; CDR3 protein: CASSLAPSGQYF; CDR3 DNA: TGTGCCAGCAGCTTGGCGCCGTCGGGGCAGTACTTC
V gene: TRBV7-3; D gene: -; J gene: TRBJ2-5; clone size: -; CDR3 protein: CASSLSGFQETQYF; CDR3 DNA: TGTGCCAGCAGCTTATCAGGGTTCCAAGAGACCCAGTACTTC
V gene: TRBV19; D gene: TRBD1; J gene: TRBJ1-2; clone size: -; CDR3 protein: CASSLGQVTGGYTF; CDR3 DNA: TGTGCCAGTAGTCTGGGACAGGTCACGGGTGGCTACACCTTC
V gene: TRBV27; D gene: TRBD2; J gene: TRBJ2-2; clone size: -; CDR3 protein: CASRLEGLASYTGELFF; CDR3 DNA: TGTGCCAGCAGGCTCGAAGGACTAGCGAGTTACACCGGGGAGCTGTTTTTT
V gene: TRBV7-9; D gene: TRBD1; J gene: TRBJ1-1; clone size: -; CDR3 protein: CASSLVQGAYLTLNTEAFF; CDR3 DNA: TGTGCCAGCAGTCTCGTGCAGGGGGCATACCTAACCCTGAACACTGAAGCTTTCTTT
V gene: TRBV7-8; D gene: -; J gene: TRBJ2-7; clone size: -; CDR3 protein: CASSPRGSSPSYEQYF; CDR3 DNA: TGTGCCAGCAGCCCCCGGGGCTCTTCCCCCTCCTACGAGCAGTACTTC
V gene: TRBV7-2; D gene: TRBD2; J gene: TRBJ2-1; clone size: -; CDR3 protein: CASRGPLLAGGPGEQFF; CDR3 DNA: TGTGCCAGCAGGGGCCCCTTGCTAGCGGGGGGGCCAGGTGAGCAGTTCTTC
V gene: TRBV10-3; D gene: TRBD2; J gene: TRBJ2-1; clone size: -; CDR3 protein: CAISDTRLADNNEQFF; CDR3 DNA: TGTGCCATCAGTGATACAAGACTAGCGGACAACAATGAGCAGTTCTTC
V gene: TRBV10-3; D gene: -; J gene: TRBJ1-5; clone size: few; CDR3 protein: CAISESIFNQPQHF; CDR3 DNA: TGTGCCATCAGTGAGTCAATATTTAATCAGCCCCAGCATTTT
V gene: TRBV5-4; D gene: -; J gene: TRBJ2-7; clone size: -; CDR3 protein: CASRAGAEEYF; CDR3 DNA: TGTGCCAGCAGGGCCGGGGCCGAGGAGTACTTC
V gene: TRBV19; D gene: TRBD2; J gene: TRBJ2-1; clone size: -; CDR3 protein: CASSKLASGGYNEQFF; CDR3 DNA: TGTGCCAGTAGTAAACTGGCTAGCGGGGGTTACAATGAGCAGTTCTTC